The T cell receptor (beta chain) described here comes from a study of CD8+ T cells in alopecia areata listed by TCRdb under 2018. As for the study more broadly: Treated patients were enrolled in an open-label pilot trial of oral tofacitinib, 5 to 10 mg twice daily, for moderate-to-severe alopecia areata. Clonality in the scalp was compared among normal scalp (n=4), patchy alopecia areata scalp (n=8), and alopecia totalis/universalis scalp (n=8). Patients stayed on tofacitinib for 6 to 18 months and then had 6 months of follow-up off drug so that delayed response and recurrence could be assessed. On the human side, TCRbeta sequencing was run on scalp tissue and on sorted CD4+ and CD8+ peripheral blood T cells from healthy controls and from alopecia areata patients with either patchy or totalis/universalis disease. To study T cell clonal expansion in alopecia areata, the researchers applied high-throughput TCRbeta sequencing to both the C3H/HeJ mouse model and human patients. Patients on tofacitinib were biopsied at baseline and after 4 and 24 weeks of treatment, and several of the patients also had a later scalp biopsy. RNA was extracted with the PAXgene miRNA kit for fixed scalp, the miRNeasy kit for PBMCs, and the RNeasy kit for mouse skin. immunoSEQ multiplex PCR using 35 Vbeta forward primers and 13 Jbeta reverse primers was used to amplify TCRbeta CDR3 regions. Disease severity in treated patients was measured with the SALT score, which quantifies the percentage of affected scalp surface area.

CDR1 SGDLS and CDR2 YYNGEE are derived from the germline V gene. V and J lose 4 bases and 2 bases, and a span of 16 bases separates them. From the cysteine up to the phenylalanine, the CDR3 has a length of 15 residues. Only the CDR3 portion is preserved as DNA: 45 bases, with reading frame beginning at the first base. About this clone itself: Its antigen is not yet known. Base qualities are not recorded, but no much larger clone differs from it by a single base.

The paper as a whole reports these results and caveats: Lesional scalp, especially in alopecia totalis/universalis, showed higher clonality and more expanded CD8+ clones than normal scalp, suggesting antigenic drive. Shared TCR sequences between patients were less evident than in mice, which may be partly attributable to HLA diversity in the patient population. Because the treated cohort was small and included a single nonresponder, larger studies are needed to assess links between baseline CD8+ expansion and response. During tofacitinib treatment, many expanded lesional clones remained in scalp and blood, and this persistence may partly explain relapse after treatment is stopped. Resident alphabeta T cells in normal human skin are also sequenced, complicating scalp TCR repertoire analysis, unlike mouse skin dominated by gammadelta T cells. Tofacitinib significantly decreased scalp clonality and the number of expanded CD8+ clones among the top 100 scalp clones.

Library generation was performed with the immunoSEQ multiplex PCR assay. For TCR sequencing, RNA was extracted from every sample and reverse transcribed into cDNA to serve as template. First-strand cDNA was synthesized with SuperScript III using a 2:1 mix of oligo-dT and random hexamers. A synthetic immune receptor repertoire was used to assess amplification bias, and residual bias was removed computationally. The original methods were these. Raw reads were preprocessed for error removal, and CDR3 was defined according to IMGT conventions as running from the conserved cysteine to phenylalanine. Clonality was computed by normalizing Shannon entropy by log2 of the number of productive unique TCRs and subtracting the result from 1. Whether scalp clones were CD4 or CD8 was inferred by matching scalp TCRbeta sequences against CD4 and CD8 repertoires sorted from blood. This immuneACCESS table, as held by TCRdb, lists in-frame sequences with V and J called but not all clones. Of the missing ones, under half trace to an unresolved V gene in checked studies; the others have no known cause. V and J calls and clone size come straight from that table; D and trimming were deduced from the DNA. For this sample the table gives some 190,000 clones, of which approximately 49% were detected only once. Of the sample, 9.5% to 13% falls within the top ten clones.

Explained via the paper, the treatment or condition label denotes: oral pan-JAK inhibitor, 5-10 mg twice daily. Lesional scalp punch biopsies and peripheral blood were obtained from alopecia areata patients. PBMCs were isolated by density centrifugation and stained for CD3, CD4 and CD8, and CD4+ and CD8+ T cells were sorted on a FACSAria. The starting material was CD8+ T cells sorted from blood, obtained around week 53, from a patient treated with tofacitinib. This receptor was taken from a human donor with alopecia areata. The chain is encoded by TRBV9 joined to TRBJ2-7; no D gene call is confident. DNA sequence: TGTGCCAGCAGCCTTTACGGGTCGGACCCCTACGAGCAGTACTTC. The encoded protein is CASSLYGSDPYEQYF.